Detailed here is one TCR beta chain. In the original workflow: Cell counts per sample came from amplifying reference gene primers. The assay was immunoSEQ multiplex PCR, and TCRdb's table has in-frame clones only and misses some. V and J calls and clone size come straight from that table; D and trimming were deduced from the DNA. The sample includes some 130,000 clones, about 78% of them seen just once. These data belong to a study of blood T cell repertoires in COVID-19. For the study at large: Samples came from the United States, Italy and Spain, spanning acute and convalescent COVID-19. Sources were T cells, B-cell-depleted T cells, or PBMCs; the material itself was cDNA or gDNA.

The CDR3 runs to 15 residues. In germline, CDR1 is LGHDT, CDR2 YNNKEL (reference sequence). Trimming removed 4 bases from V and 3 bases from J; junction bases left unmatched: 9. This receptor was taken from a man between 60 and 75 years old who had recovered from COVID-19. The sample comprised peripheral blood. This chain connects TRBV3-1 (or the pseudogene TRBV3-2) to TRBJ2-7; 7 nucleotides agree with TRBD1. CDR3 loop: CASSLTDRTCYEQYF. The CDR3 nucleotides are TGTGCCAGCAGCCTTACGGACAGGACTTGCTACGAGCAGTACTTC.